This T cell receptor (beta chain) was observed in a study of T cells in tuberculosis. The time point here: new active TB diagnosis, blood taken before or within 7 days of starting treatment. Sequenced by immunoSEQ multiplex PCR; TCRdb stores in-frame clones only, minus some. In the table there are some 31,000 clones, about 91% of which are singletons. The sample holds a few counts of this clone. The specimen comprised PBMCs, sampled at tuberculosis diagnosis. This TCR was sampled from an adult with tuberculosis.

CDR3 DNA: TGCAGCGTTGAGGCCAACACTGAAGCTTTCTTT. Encoded protein: CSVEANTEAFF. V is TRBV29-1 and J is TRBJ1-1; D ambiguous. Germline lookup yields CDR1 SQVTM and CDR2 ANQGSEA. Trimming cost V 3 bases and J 2 bases, with 4 bases left between them. This CDR3 is 11 amino acids long.